One and the same sample provided the 11 T cell receptor beta chains below, sequenced in a study of CD8 T cells in Susac syndrome. Random-hexamer reverse transcription was applied to roughly 0.5 to 1 ug RNA. TCRdb used MiXCR to reprocess the immunoSEQ multiplex PCR reads, holding one entry per CDR3 protein. Of 200,000 to 250,000 distinct CDR3 sequences listed, approximately 94% are singletons. The sample was CD4+ T cells from PBMCs. Source of these receptors: a human donor with Susac syndrome.

V usage is TRBV18 and J usage is TRBJ2-7; 10 nucleotides agree with TRBD1. This CDR3 has 15 amino acids. CDR1 is KGHSH, CDR2 LQKENI, per germline. V shed 6 bases, J shed 2 bases, and the junction held 7 bases outside the gene matches. Here the CDR3 DNA reads TGTGCCAGCTCCCAGGGACAGGGGATCACCTACGAGCAGTACTTC. Its protein product is CASSQGQGITYEQYF. Complete variable domain (other parts from reference TRBV18 and TRBJ2-7): NAGVMQNPRHLVRRRGQEARLRCSPMKGHSHVYWYRQLPEEGLKFMVYLQKENIIDESGMPKERFSAEFPKEGPSILRIQQVVRGDSAAYFCASSQGQGITYEQYFGPGTRLTVT.

This rearrangement joins TRBV19 to TRBJ2-7; the match to TRBD1 covers 11 bases. The CDR3 extends over 16 amino acids. Germline CDR1 LNHDA, CDR2 SQIVND (reference sequence). With V trimmed by 9 bases and J by 4 bases, 14 bases remained unmatched. DNA for the CDR3: TGTGCCAGCCGGGACAGGGGGGACCTCCGACCATACGAGCAGTACTTC. The encoded protein is CASRDRGDLRPYEQYF.

The V gene is TRBV7-9, the J gene TRBJ2-5; the D gene is possibly TRBD2 (6 bases). The CDR3 has 13 amino acids. Germline V lookup: CDR1 SEHNR, CDR2 FQNEAQ (reference sequence). V gave up 8 bases and J gave up 4 bases, with 14 bases separating them. Written as DNA, the CDR3 is TGTGCCAGCTCCACCATGGGGGGAGAGACCCAGTACTTC. This codes for CASSTMGGETQYF.

The V gene is TRBV3-1, the J gene TRBJ1-2, with 7 bases aligning to TRBD1. Trimming took 4 bases from V and 0 from J; bases not matched to a gene: 2. The V gene's germline CDR1 is LGHDT and CDR2 YNNKEL (reference sequence). The CDR3 length is 14 residues. The CDR3 region has the DNA TGTGCCAGCAGCCCCGGGACAGCTAACTATGGCTACACCTTC. It yields the protein CASSPGTANYGYTF.

This rearrangement joins TRBV27 to TRBJ2-7, with D uncertain. Per germline, CDR1 MNHEY and CDR2 SMNVEV (reference sequence). CDR3 size: 15 residues. Trimming stripped 2 bases from V and 1 base from J, with 12 bases between. The CDR3 here is CASSLGSWGSYEQYF. As DNA, the CDR3 is TGTGCCAGCAGTTTAGGAAGTTGGGGTTCCTACGAGCAGTACTTC.

V gene TRBV28 combines with J gene TRBJ2-1, with 8 bases that match TRBD2. Per the germline V gene, CDR1 is MDHEN and CDR2 is SYDVKM. The CDR3 is 14 amino acids. J gave up 4 bases and V 11 bases, and 10 bases lay outside the gene matches. This chain's CDR3 is CASLERGIYNEQFF. The CDR3, as DNA: TGTGCCTCCCTAGAGCGGGGGATTTACAATGAGCAGTTCTTC.

The chain links TRBV7-3 to TRBJ2-1; TRBD2 matches 9 bases. Germline CDR1 and CDR2: SGHTA and FQGTGA. The CDR3 has 15 amino acids. V gave up 2 bases and J gave up 6 bases; unmatched junction bases: 5. The CDR3 is CASSLGLAGFNEQFF. The CDR3 DNA reads as TGTGCCAGCAGCTTAGGCCTAGCGGGGTTCAATGAGCAGTTCTTC.

This chain links TRBV6-5 with TRBJ1-6; D uncertain. The CDR3 length is 18 residues. Trimming pared 0 bases from V and 0 bases from J, leaving 12 bases between. In germline, CDR1 is MNHEY, CDR2 SVGAGI. The CDR3 loop is CASSYSAGQSSYNSPLHF. The CDR3 bases are TGTGCCAGCAGTTACTCGGCGGGCCAAAGCTCCTATAATTCACCCCTCCACTTT.

This chain joins TRBV9 and TRBJ2-3; D may be TRBD1 (5 bases). V was trimmed by 4 bases and J by 9 bases, leaving 15 bases between them. CDR1 and CDR2 (germline): SGDLS, YYNGEE. The CDR3 sequence is 13 residues long. CDR3 in amino acids: CASSTPSGQTQYF. CDR3 in DNA: TGTGCCAGCAGCACCCCCTCAGGGCAAACGCAGTATTTT.

The V and J genes are TRBV3-1 and TRBJ2-1; D is uncertain. V was cut by 0 bases and J by 0 bases, with 6 bases left in between. The CDR3 length is 15 residues. The germline gives CDR1 LGHDT, CDR2 YNNKEL (reference sequence). The CDR3 DNA follows: TGTGCCAGCAGCCAAGATTGGGCCTCCTACAATGAGCAGTTCTTC. As protein: CASSQDWASYNEQFF.

This sequence joins TRBV12-3 or TRBV12-4 and TRBJ2-7; TRBD1 or TRBD2 may be the D gene (5 bases each). The CDR3 is made up of 14 amino acids. The V gene lost 6 bases and the J gene lost 6 bases, with 18 bases spanning the gap. CDR3 loop: CASRRDGQSTEQYF. The CDR3 nucleotides read TGTGCCAGCAGGAGGGACGGCCAATCTACCGAGCAGTACTTC.